This T cell receptor (beta chain) was documented in a study of T cells after posttransplantation cyclophosphamide. Ten or more counts support this clone. Its antigen is not identified. A marrow graft followed busulfan-fludarabine conditioning, with cyclophosphamide on days +3 and +4. The assay was immunoSEQ multiplex PCR, and TCRdb's table has in-frame clones only and misses some. The data show about 2,800 clones, none appearing only once, with more than 15% held by the ten largest. This CDR3 region has 15 residues. Germline V lookup: CDR1 SGHNT, CDR2 YENEEA. V lost 4 bases, J lost 7 bases, and 10 bases stayed unmatched. Study results and caveats: Skin or GI-infiltrating T cells shared few TRB sequences with blood. Donor-recipient repertoire similarity was low at 1-2 months, rising over year one. Recipient CMV seropositivity and CMV reactivation strongly tracked TRB clonality.

The genes are TRBV11-3 and TRBJ2-1; 7 nucleotides agree with TRBD2. Sequenced material: PBMCs, taken 30 days after allogeneic stem cell transplant with posttransplant cyclophosphamide. The sequence came from a female patient aged 60 or older who received an allogeneic stem cell transplant from an unrelated donor, was CMV-positive, and had acute GVHD only. Some T cells may have originated in the graft donor. CDR3 DNA: TGTGCCAGCAGCTCGCAATCGACTAGCATGAATGAGCAGTTCTTC. Translation: CASSSQSTSMNEQFF. The full variable domain, in which reference TRBV11-3 and TRBJ2-1 provide the parts outside the CDR3, is EAGVVQSPRYKIIEKKQPVAFWCNPISGHNTLYWYLQNLGQGPELLIRYENEEAVDDSQLPKDRFSAERLKGVDSTLKIQPAELGDSAVYLCASSSQSTSMNEQFFGPGTRLTVL.